The 3 T cell receptor beta chains reported below all come from one sample, sequenced in a study of CDR3 diversity in severe acne. A single record per CDR3 protein comes from TCRdb applying MiXCR to the PCR reads. The data show tens of thousands of distinct CDR3 sequences, approximately 54% seen once. The sample consisted of blood. These receptors all come from a male donor with severe acne vulgaris.

This clonotype was seen at least ten times. The CDR3 DNA reads as TGTGCCAGCACCACTAGCGGGGCGGGAGAGACCCAGTACTTC. Translating it yields CASTTSGAGETQYF. The J gene is TRBJ2-5, the V gene TRBV12-3 or TRBV12-4, with 10 bases matching TRBD2. The CDR3 covers 14 residues. V was clipped by 7 bases and J by 4 bases; unmatched bases: 6.

This clonotype is classed as medium-sized (0.01 to 0.1%). The chain uses TRBV15 and TRBJ1-6; D perhaps matches TRBD1 (6 bases). The CDR3 is 20 residues long. CDR1 and CDR2 (germline): LNHNV, YYDKDF (reference sequence). Trimming removed 0 bases from V and 6 bases from J, with 24 bases in between. CDR3: CATSRDMGTPPFIANSPLHF. CDR3 nucleotide sequence: TGTGCCACCAGCAGAGATATGGGGACACCACCCTTTATCGCTAATTCACCCCTCCACTTT.

This clonotype was observed many times. The V call is TRBV7-9, the J call TRBJ2-7, with TRBD1 matching 10 bases. CDR1 is SEHNR, CDR2 FQNEAQ, per germline (reference sequence). The CDR3 runs to 14 residues. V shed 7 bases, J shed 4 bases, and the junction held 7 bases outside the gene matches. CDR3 bases: TGTGCCAGCACCCAGACAGGGGGCATTTACGAGCAGTACTTC. Its translation is CASTQTGGIYEQYF. Full variable domain (missing parts from reference TRBV7-9 and TRBJ2-7): DTGVSQNPRHKITKRGQNVTFRCDPISEHNRLYWYRQTLGQGPEFLTYFQNEAQLEKSRLLSDRFSAERPKGSFSTLEIQRTEQGDSAMYLCASTQTGGIYEQYFGPGTRLTVT.